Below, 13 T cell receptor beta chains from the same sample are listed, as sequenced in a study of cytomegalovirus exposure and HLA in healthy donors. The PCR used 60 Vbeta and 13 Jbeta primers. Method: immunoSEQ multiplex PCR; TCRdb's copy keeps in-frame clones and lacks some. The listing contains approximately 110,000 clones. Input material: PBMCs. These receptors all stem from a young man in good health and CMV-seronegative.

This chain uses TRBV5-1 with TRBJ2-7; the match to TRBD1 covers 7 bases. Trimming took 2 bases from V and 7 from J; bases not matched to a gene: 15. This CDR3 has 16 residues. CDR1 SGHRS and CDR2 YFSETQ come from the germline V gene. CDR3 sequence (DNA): TGCGCCAGCAGCTTTCAATCCGGGACAGTGGGATTTGAGCAGTACTTC. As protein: CASSFQSGTVGFEQYF.

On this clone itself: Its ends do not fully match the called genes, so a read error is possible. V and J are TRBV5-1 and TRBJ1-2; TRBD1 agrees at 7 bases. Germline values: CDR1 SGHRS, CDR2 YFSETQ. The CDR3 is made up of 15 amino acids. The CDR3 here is CAGSVSGTANYGYTF. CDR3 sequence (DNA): TGCGCCGGCAGCGTATCCGGGACAGCGAACTATGGCTACACCTTC.

CDR3: CASSDGGAGDTQYF. CDR3 sequence (DNA): TGTGCCAGCAGTGACGGGGGGGCAGGTGATACGCAGTATTTT. The chain employs TRBV6-4 and TRBJ2-3, with D possibly matching TRBD2 (7 bases). The germline V and J ends were trimmed by 2 bases and 6 bases, with 12 bases remaining between them. The CDR3 extends over 14 amino acids. Looked up from germline, CDR1 is MRHNA and CDR2 is SNTAGT.

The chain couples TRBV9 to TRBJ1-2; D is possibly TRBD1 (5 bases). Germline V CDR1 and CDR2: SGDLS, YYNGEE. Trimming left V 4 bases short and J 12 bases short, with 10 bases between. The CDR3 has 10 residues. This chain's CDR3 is CASSLGGDTF. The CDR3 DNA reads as TGTGCCAGCAGCCTCGGGGGGGACACCTTC.

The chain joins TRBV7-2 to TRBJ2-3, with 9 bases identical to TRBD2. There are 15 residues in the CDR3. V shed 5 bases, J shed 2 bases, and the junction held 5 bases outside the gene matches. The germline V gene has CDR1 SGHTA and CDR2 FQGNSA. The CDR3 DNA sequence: TGTGCCAGCAGCAGAGCGGGGGGTCCCACAGATACGCAGTATTTT. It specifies CASSRAGGPTDTQYF.

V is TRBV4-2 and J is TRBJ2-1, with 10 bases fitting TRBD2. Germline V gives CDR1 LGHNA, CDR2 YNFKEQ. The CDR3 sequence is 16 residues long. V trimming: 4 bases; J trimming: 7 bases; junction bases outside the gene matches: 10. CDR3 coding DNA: TGTGCCAGCAGCCCCCGGAGCGGGGGGGCTAGGAATGAGCAGTTCTTC. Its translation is CASSPRSGGARNEQFF.

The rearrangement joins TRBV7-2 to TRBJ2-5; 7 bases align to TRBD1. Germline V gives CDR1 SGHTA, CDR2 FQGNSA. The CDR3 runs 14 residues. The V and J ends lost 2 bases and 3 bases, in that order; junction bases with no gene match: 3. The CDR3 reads CASSLYGTEETQYF. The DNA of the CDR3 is TGTGCCAGCAGCTTATACGGGACAGAAGAGACCCAGTACTTC.

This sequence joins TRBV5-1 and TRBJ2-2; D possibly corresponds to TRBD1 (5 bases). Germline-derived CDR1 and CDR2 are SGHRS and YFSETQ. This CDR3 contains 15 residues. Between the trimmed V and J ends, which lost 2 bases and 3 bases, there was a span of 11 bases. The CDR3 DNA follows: TGCGCCAGCAGCTTAGAAGGACATCACACCGGGGAGCTGTTTTTT. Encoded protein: CASSLEGHHTGELFF.

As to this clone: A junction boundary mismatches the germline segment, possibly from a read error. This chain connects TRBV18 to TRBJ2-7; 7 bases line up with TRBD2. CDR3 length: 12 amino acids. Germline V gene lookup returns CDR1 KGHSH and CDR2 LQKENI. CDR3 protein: CANSPRGGEQYF. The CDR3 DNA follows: TGTGCCAACTCACCAAGGGGAGGGGAGCAGTACTTC.

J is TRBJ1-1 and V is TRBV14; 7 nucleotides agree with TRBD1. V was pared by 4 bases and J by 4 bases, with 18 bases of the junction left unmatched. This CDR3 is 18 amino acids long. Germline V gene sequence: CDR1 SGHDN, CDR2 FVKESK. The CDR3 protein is CASSPPEIKTGLGTEAFF. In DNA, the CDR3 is TGTGCCAGCAGCCCCCCCGAAATTAAGACAGGGCTTGGCACTGAAGCTTTCTTT.

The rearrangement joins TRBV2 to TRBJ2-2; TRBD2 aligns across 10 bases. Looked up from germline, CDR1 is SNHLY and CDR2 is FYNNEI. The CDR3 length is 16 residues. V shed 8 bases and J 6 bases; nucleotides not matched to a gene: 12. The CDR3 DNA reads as TGTGCCAGCCGGGCGGAGCGGGGGGGACGGGCCGGGGAGCTGTTTTTT. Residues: CASRAERGGRAGELFF.

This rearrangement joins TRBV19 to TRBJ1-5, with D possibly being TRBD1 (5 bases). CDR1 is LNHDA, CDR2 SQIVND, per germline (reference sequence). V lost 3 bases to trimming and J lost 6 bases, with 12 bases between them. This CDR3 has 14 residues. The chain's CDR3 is CASSISGGVQPQHF. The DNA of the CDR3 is TGTGCCAGTAGTATTAGCGGAGGGGTTCAGCCCCAGCATTTT. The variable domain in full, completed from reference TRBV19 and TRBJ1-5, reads DGGITQSPKYLFRKEGQNVTLSCEQNLNHDAMYWYRQDPGQGLRLIYYSQIVNDFQKGDIAEGYSVSREKKESFPLTVTSAQKNPTAFYLCASSISGGVQPQHFGDGTRLSIL.

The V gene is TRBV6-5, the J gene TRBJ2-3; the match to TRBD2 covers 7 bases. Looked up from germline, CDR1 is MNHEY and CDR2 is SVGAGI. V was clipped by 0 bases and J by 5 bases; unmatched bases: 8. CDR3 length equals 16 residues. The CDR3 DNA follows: TGTGCCAGCAGTTACTCAGTGGGGGGGGTCAGAGATACGCAGTATTTT. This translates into CASSYSVGGVRDTQYF.